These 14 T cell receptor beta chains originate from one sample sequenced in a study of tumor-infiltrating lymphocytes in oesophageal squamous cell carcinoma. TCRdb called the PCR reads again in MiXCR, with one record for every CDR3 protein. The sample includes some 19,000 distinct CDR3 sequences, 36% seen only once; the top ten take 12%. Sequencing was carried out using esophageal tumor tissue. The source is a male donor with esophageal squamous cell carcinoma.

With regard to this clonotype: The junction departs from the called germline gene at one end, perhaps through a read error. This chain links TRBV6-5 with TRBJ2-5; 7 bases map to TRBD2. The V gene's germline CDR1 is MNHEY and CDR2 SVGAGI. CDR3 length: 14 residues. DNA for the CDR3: TGTGCCAGCAGGCGGGACTACCTGACCTACGAGCATTTCTTC. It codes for CASRRDYLTYEHFF.

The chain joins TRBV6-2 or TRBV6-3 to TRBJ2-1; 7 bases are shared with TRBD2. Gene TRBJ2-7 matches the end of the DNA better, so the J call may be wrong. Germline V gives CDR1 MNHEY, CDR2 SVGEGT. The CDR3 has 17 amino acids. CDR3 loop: CASSLLPLAATYNEQYF. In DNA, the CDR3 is TGTGCCAGCAGTTTACTCCCTCTAGCGGCTACCTACAATGAGCAGTACTTC.

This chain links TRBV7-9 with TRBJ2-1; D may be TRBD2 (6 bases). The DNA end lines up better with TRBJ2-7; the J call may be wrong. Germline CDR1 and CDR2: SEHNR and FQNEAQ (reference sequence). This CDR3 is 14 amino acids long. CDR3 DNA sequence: TGTGCCAGCAGCCCTGGGGACTCCCACTACGAGCAGTACTTC. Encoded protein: CASSPGDSHYEQYF.

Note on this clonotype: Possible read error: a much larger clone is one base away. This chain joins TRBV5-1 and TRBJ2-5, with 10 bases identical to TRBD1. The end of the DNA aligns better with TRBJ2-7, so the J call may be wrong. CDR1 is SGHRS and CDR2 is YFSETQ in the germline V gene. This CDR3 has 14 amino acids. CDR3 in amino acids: CASSLGDRGREQYF. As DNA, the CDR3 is TGCGCCAGCAGCTTGGGGGACAGGGGTCGCGAGCAGTACTTC.

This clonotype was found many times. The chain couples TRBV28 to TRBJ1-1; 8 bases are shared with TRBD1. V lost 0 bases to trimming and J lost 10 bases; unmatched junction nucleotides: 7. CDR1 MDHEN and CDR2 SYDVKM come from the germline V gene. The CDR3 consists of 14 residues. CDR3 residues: CASSLWQGAIVAFF. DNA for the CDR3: TGTGCCAGCAGTTTATGGCAGGGGGCGATTGTAGCTTTCTTT.

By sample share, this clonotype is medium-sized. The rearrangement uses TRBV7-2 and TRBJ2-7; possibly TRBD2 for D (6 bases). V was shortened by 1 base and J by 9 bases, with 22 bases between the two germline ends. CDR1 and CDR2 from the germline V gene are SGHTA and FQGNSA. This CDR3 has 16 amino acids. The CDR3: CASSLGPWGLEARQYF. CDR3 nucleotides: TGTGCCAGCAGCTTAGGACCTTGGGGACTTGAGGCGCGGCAGTACTTC.

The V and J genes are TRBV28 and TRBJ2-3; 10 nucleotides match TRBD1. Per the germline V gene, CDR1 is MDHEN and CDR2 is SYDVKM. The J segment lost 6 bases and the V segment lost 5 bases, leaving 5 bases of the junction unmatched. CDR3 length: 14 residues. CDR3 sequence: CASSPTGGEDTQYF. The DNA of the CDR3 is TGTGCCAGCAGTCCGACAGGGGGCGAGGATACGCAGTATTTT.

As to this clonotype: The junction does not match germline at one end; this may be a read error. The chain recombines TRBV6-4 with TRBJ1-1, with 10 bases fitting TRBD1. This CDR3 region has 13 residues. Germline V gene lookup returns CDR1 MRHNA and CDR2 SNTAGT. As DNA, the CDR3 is TGTGCCAGCAGTGACGGGACAGGGGCTCTGGTCGTCTTT. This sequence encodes CASSDGTGALVVF.

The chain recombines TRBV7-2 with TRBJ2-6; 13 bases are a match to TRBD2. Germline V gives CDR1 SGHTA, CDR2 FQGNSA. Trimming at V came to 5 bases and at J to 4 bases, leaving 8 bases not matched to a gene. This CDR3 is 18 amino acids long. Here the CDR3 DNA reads TGTGCCAGCAGCATTAGGACTAGCGGGAGCTCCGGGGCCAACGTCCTGACTTTC. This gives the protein CASSIRTSGSSGANVLTF.

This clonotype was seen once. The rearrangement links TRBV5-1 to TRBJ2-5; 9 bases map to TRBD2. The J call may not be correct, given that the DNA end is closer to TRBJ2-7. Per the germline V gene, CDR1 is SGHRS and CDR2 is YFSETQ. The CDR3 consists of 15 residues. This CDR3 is CASSLEGLASYEQYF. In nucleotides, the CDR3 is TGCGCCAGCAGCTTGGAGGGACTAGCCTCCTACGAGCAGTACTTC.

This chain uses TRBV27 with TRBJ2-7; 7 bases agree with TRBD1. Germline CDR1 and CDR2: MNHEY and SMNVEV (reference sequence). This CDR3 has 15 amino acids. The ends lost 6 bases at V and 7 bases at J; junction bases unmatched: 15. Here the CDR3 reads CASRNRGGFYNEQYF. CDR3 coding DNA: TGTGCCAGCAGGAACAGGGGTGGGTTCTACAATGAGCAGTACTTC.

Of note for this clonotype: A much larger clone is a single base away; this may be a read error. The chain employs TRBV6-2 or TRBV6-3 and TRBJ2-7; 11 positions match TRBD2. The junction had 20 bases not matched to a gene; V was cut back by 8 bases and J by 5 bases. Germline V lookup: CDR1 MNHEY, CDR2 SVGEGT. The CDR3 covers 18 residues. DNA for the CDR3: TGTGCCAGCTACGGGTTGGTAGCGGGAGGGCTCGGGGGCGACGAGCAGTACTTC. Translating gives CASYGLVAGGLGGDEQYF.

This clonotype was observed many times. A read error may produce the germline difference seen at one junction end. For the CDR3, the DNA is TGCGCCACAAAACAGGGGGCAGGGAGCAATCAGCCCCAGCATTTT. This sequence encodes CATKQGAGSNQPQHF. The chain carries TRBV5-4 and TRBJ1-5, with TRBD1 identical over 9 bases. Germline CDR1 and CDR2: SGHNT and YYREEE (reference sequence). This CDR3 region has 15 residues.

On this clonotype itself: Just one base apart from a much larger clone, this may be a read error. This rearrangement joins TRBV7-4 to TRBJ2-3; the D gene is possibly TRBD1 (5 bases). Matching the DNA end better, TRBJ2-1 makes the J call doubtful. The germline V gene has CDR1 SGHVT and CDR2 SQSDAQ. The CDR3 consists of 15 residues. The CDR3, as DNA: TGTGCCAGCAGCCCGTTAAACCTAGGGGTCCACGAGCAGTTCTTC. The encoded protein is CASSPLNLGVHEQFF.